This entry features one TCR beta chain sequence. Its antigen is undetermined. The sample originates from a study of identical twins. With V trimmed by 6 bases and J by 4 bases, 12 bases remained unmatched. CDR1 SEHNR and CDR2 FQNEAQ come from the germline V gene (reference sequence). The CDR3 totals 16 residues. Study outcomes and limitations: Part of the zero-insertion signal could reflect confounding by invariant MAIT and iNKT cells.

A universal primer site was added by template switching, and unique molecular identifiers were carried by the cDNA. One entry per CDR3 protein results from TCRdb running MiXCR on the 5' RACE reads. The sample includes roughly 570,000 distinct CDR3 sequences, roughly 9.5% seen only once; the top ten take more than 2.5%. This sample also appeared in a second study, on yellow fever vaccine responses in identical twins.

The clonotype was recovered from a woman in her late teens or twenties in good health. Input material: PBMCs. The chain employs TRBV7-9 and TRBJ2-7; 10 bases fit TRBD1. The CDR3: CASSQGRGTGAYEQYF. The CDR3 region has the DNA TGTGCCAGCAGTCAGGGACGGGGGACAGGGGCTTACGAGCAGTACTTC. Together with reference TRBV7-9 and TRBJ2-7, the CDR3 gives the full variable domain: DTGVSQNPRHKITKRGQNVTFRCDPISEHNRLYWYRQTLGQGPEFLTYFQNEAQLEKSRLLSDRFSAERPKGSFSTLEIQRTEQGDSAMYLCASSQGRGTGAYEQYFGPGTRLTVT.